This passage covers 23 T cell receptor beta chains from one sample sequenced in a study of blood T cell repertoires in COVID-19 (dated by TCRdb to about 2020). The method was the immunoSEQ multiplex PCR assay. TCRdb re-hosts the immuneACCESS table, in-frame sequences only. Its copies lack some clones; in the studies checked, an unresolved V gene accounts for under half of them, and the cause for the rest is not known. The sample table holds 130,000 or so clones, of which about 86% were seen once. The ten most abundant clones make up 2.4% of the sample. The sample was PBMCs or T cells enriched from blood (not recorded which). The receptors originated from a man in his forties with acute COVID-19.

The genes are TRBV10-3 and TRBJ2-7; TRBD1 matches 7 bases. CDR1 is ENHRY and CDR2 is SYGVKD in the germline V gene. The CDR3 covers 14 residues. J was trimmed by 0 bases and V by 2 bases; bases with no gene match: 1. CDR3: CAISEGQDSYEQYF. CDR3 coding DNA: TGTGCCATCAGTGAGGGACAGGACTCCTACGAGCAGTACTTC.

A single count supports this clone. The rearrangement uses TRBV4-2 and TRBJ1-3, with D perhaps matching TRBD1 (6 bases). The CDR3 is 13 residues long. The V gene lost 2 bases and the J gene lost 4 bases, with 6 bases spanning the gap. Germline loops: CDR1 LGHNA, CDR2 YNFKEQ. The CDR3 sequence is CASSQQGGNTIYF. The CDR3 region has the DNA TGTGCCAGCAGCCAACAGGGGGGAAACACCATATATTTT.

V usage is TRBV30 and J usage is TRBJ1-2; perhaps TRBD1 as D (6 bases). CDR3 length equals 15 residues. Between the trimmed V and J ends, which lost 0 bases and 2 bases, there was a span of 13 bases. The V gene's germline CDR1 is GTSNPN and CDR2 SVGIG (reference sequence). CDR3 in DNA: TGTGCCTGGAGTGTGGGGGCAGGAGACAACTATGGCTACACCTTC. It specifies CAWSVGAGDNYGYTF. The variable domain in full, completed from reference TRBV30 and TRBJ1-2, reads SQTIHQWPATLVQPVGSPLSLECTVEGTSNPNLYWYRQAAGRGLQLLFYSVGIGQISSEVPQNLSASRPQDRQFILSSKKLLLSDSGFYLCAWSVGAGDNYGYTFGSGTRLTVV.

The chain combines TRBV27 with TRBJ2-1; 8 bases map to TRBD2. Per the germline V gene, CDR1 is MNHEY and CDR2 is SMNVEV (reference sequence). V trimming: 4 bases; J trimming: 2 bases; junction bases outside the gene matches: 4. The CDR3 runs to 15 residues. This chain's CDR3 is CASSSGGPTYNEQFF. DNA of the CDR3: TGTGCCAGCAGTTCGGGAGGGCCCACCTACAATGAGCAGTTCTTC.

CDR3 sequence: CASSIQSPSTDTQYF. The CDR3 DNA follows: TGTGCCAGCAGTATACAGTCGCCTAGCACAGATACGCAGTATTTT. This chain connects TRBV6-5 to TRBJ2-3, with D uncertain. The V end lost 5 bases, the J end lost 0 bases, and 12 bases lay between the germline ends. CDR1 MNHEY and CDR2 SVGAGI come from the germline V gene. The CDR3 consists of 15 residues.

The gene calls are TRBV19 and TRBJ2-1; 10 nucleotides match TRBD2. Per germline, CDR1 LNHDA and CDR2 SQIVND (reference sequence). This CDR3 contains 17 residues. V shed 5 bases and J 7 bases; nucleotides not matched to a gene: 14. The CDR3 bases are TGTGCCAGTAGTCCCTCATGGCGGTCAGCGGGAGGGAATGAGCAGTTCTTC. This sequence encodes CASSPSWRSAGGNEQFF.

This chain links TRBV9 with TRBJ2-3; 9 bases agree with TRBD2. J was trimmed by 3 bases and V by 4 bases; bases with no gene match: 9. The CDR3 extends over 16 amino acids. CDR1 is SGDLS and CDR2 is YYNGEE in the germline V gene. The CDR3 here is CASSPQGTSRTDTQYF. The CDR3 nucleotides read TGTGCCAGCAGCCCCCAAGGGACTAGCCGAACAGATACGCAGTATTTT.

The chain is built from TRBV10-3 and TRBJ2-7; tentatively, D is TRBD2 (6 bases). Trimming removed 1 base at V and 5 bases at J, with 15 bases between. Germline CDR1 ENHRY, CDR2 SYGVKD. The CDR3 totals 15 residues. CDR3 in DNA: TGTGCCATCAGTGAGTTCGGGACCCAGCGGGACGAGCAGTACTTC. It is translated as CAISEFGTQRDEQYF.

The rearrangement uses TRBV5-4 and TRBJ1-6, with 10 bases that match TRBD1. V trimming: 4 bases; J trimming: 0 bases; junction bases outside the gene matches: 7. Germline V lookup: CDR1 SGHNT, CDR2 YYREEE (reference sequence). The CDR3 has 18 amino acids. Here the CDR3 reads CASSPTGGLSSYNSPLHF. In DNA form, the CDR3 reads TGTGCCAGCAGCCCGACAGGGGGCTTGAGCTCCTATAATTCACCCCTCCACTTT.

This rearrangement joins TRBV28 to TRBJ2-7; a weak D match, TRBD2 (5 bases). Germline CDR1 is MDHEN and CDR2 is SYDVKM. This CDR3 is 14 amino acids long. Trimming took 1 base from V and 6 from J, leaving 13 bases between them. For the CDR3, the DNA is TGTGCCAGCAGTTTATTTAGAGGGCCGGTCGAGCAGTACTTC. Translated: CASSLFRGPVEQYF.

The genes are TRBV19 and TRBJ2-7; TRBD1 might be the D (6 bases). There are 14 residues in the CDR3. Trimming left V 4 bases short and J 2 bases short, with 12 bases between. Germline-derived CDR1 and CDR2 are LNHDA and SQIVND (reference sequence). The CDR3 sequence is CASSTPGHTYEQYF. The DNA for the CDR3 is TGTGCCAGTAGTACCCCGGGACATACCTACGAGCAGTACTTC.

This chain joins TRBV7-8 and TRBJ2-7; no clear D. V lost 7 bases and J 2 bases, leaving 9 bases between the germline ends. The germline gives CDR1 SGHVS, CDR2 FQNEAQ. The CDR3 runs 12 residues. As DNA, the CDR3 is TGTGCCAGCACCAACATACCCTACGAGCAGTACTTC. Amino acids: CASTNIPYEQYF.

This clone was observed a single time. DNA for the CDR3: TGTGCCAGCAGAGGGGGAGGGTCCGGGGAGCTGTTTTTT. Amino acids: CASRGGGSGELFF. The chain employs TRBV7-2 and TRBJ2-2, with a tentative D call TRBD2 (7 bases). Trimming removed 6 bases from V and 6 bases from J, with 11 bases in between. Germline-derived CDR1 and CDR2 are SGHTA and FQGNSA. The CDR3 sequence is 13 residues long. Full variable domain (missing parts from reference TRBV7-2 and TRBJ2-2): GAGVSQSPSNKVTEKGKDVELRCDPISGHTALYWYRQSLGQGLEFLIYFQGNSAPDKSGLPSDRFSAERTGGSVSTLTIQRTQQEDSAVYLCASRGGGSGELFFGEGSRLTVL.

The CDR3 spells CASSYQAVSYNEQFF. In DNA form, the CDR3 reads TGTGCCAGCAGTTACCAGGCAGTTTCCTACAATGAGCAGTTCTTC. The chain combines TRBV6-5 with TRBJ2-1, with D unclear. The CDR3 is made up of 15 amino acids. V was clipped by 2 bases and J by 1 base, with 9 bases between them. Germline loops: CDR1 MNHEY, CDR2 SVGAGI.

This clone was recorded a few times. The rearrangement links TRBV4-2 to TRBJ1-2; D is unclear. CDR1 is LGHNA and CDR2 is YNFKEQ in the germline V gene. This CDR3 has 14 residues. The germline V and J ends were trimmed by 0 bases and 8 bases, with 13 bases remaining between them. The CDR3 protein is CASSQDRQVGGYTF. The DNA of the CDR3 is TGTGCCAGCAGCCAAGATCGGCAGGTGGGCGGCTACACCTTC.

The rearrangement uses TRBV14 and TRBJ1-1; D may be TRBD1 (6 bases). The CDR3 covers 15 residues. Looked up from germline, CDR1 is SGHDN and CDR2 is FVKESK. V gave up 2 bases and J gave up 5 bases, with 15 bases separating them. The CDR3 nucleotides read TGTGCCAGCAGCCAAAGAAGAGGGGGAGGGACTGAAGCTTTCTTT. Encoded protein: CASSQRRGGGTEAFF.

The chain links TRBV6-5 to TRBJ2-7; TRBD1 matches at 11 bases. Germline CDR1 reads MNHEY; CDR2 reads SVGAGI. The V gene end was trimmed by 0 bases and the J gene end by 3 bases; junction bases not matched to a gene: 1. The CDR3 extends over 15 amino acids. The CDR3 spells CASSYSGTGGYEQYF. The CDR3 DNA is TGTGCCAGCAGTTACTCGGGGACAGGGGGCTACGAGCAGTACTTC.

This chain uses TRBV7-6 with TRBJ1-1; D not resolved. The germline CDR1 and CDR2 sequences are SGHVS and FNYEAQ. The CDR3 loop spans 17 amino acids. V lost 5 bases to trimming and J lost 0 bases, with 19 bases between them. The CDR3 spells CASSPPGEATLNTEAFF. The CDR3 bases are TGTGCCAGCAGCCCACCCGGAGAGGCTACTTTGAACACTGAAGCTTTCTTT.

The chain couples TRBV5-6 to TRBJ1-2; tentatively, D is TRBD1 (5 bases). Germline V CDR1 and CDR2: SGHDT, YYEEEE. The CDR3 has 15 residues. With 0 bases removed from V and 8 bases from J, the gap between germline ends came to 17 bases. DNA for the CDR3: TGTGCCAGCAGCTTGGAGGGGCGCCATCGCTACGGCTACACCTTC. Translated, it gives CASSLEGRHRYGYTF.

This clone has more than one count but fewer than ten. V gene TRBV20-1 combines with J gene TRBJ1-1, with D unresolved. The ends were cut back, 3 bases at V and 3 bases at J, with 2 bases in the middle. Germline lookup yields CDR1 DFQATT and CDR2 SNEGSKA (reference sequence). The CDR3 contains 10 residues. CDR3 in DNA: TGCAGTGCTAGCTACACTGAAGCTTTCTTT. Protein sequence: CSASYTEAFF.

As DNA, the CDR3 is TGTGCCAGCAGCTTTAAAGGGGGACTAGCGGGGCCAAGCTCCTACAATGAGCAGTTCTTC. Encoded protein: CASSFKGGLAGPSSYNEQFF. The chain has TRBV13 and TRBJ2-1, with 13 bases that match TRBD2. The germline V gene has CDR1 PRHDT and CDR2 FYEKMQ (reference sequence). This CDR3 has 20 residues. V shed 3 bases, J shed 0 bases, and the junction held 11 bases outside the gene matches.

The J gene is TRBJ2-5, the V gene TRBV18, with D unresolved. The CDR3 consists of 15 residues. The V end lost 5 bases, the J end lost 0 bases, and 13 bases lay between the germline ends. Germline V CDR1 and CDR2: KGHSH, LQKENI. This CDR3 reads CASSANNRHQETQYF. DNA of the CDR3: TGTGCCAGCTCAGCGAATAACAGACACCAAGAGACCCAGTACTTC. The full variable domain, rest sourced from reference TRBV18 and TRBJ2-5, is NAGVMQNPRHLVRRRGQEARLRCSPMKGHSHVYWYRQLPEEGLKFMVYLQKENIIDESGMPKERFSAEFPKEGPSILRIQQVVRGDSAAYFCASSANNRHQETQYFGPGTRLLVL.

This clone has a single count. The chain couples TRBV28 to TRBJ1-2; tentative D call: TRBD1 (6 bases). Trimming took off 4 bases at V and 4 bases at J, with 16 bases between the two ends. This CDR3 spans 15 amino acids. Looked up from germline, CDR1 is MDHEN and CDR2 is SYDVKM. The CDR3 sequence: CASSSPRGGLYGYTF. DNA for the CDR3: TGTGCCAGCAGTTCCCCGCGGGGGGGGCTCTATGGCTACACCTTC.